The 16 T cell receptor beta chains below all came from one sample that was sequenced in a study of T cell responses to AZD1222 COVID-19 vaccine. Clones were sequenced by immunoSEQ multiplex PCR, and TCRdb holds only the in-frame ones, with some missing. The data show 70,000 or so clones, with less than 90% seen just once and 25% held by the top ten. Sequences were derived from peripheral blood, sampled 28 days after the second AZD1222 dose. The receptors were gathered from an adult who received the AZD1222 COVID-19 vaccine.

This chain connects TRBV11-2 to TRBJ2-5, with 10 bases aligning to TRBD2. Germline CDR1 SGHAT, CDR2 FQNNGV. Losses at the gene ends were 5 bases for V and 5 bases for J; bases not matched to a gene: 5. The CDR3 sequence is 14 residues long. The CDR3 coding sequence is TGTGCCAGCAGCCGTAGCGGGGGGCGGGAGACCCAGTACTTC. It yields the protein CASSRSGGRETQYF.

This rearrangement joins TRBV7-8 to TRBJ1-4; the match to TRBD1 covers 8 bases. Per the germline V gene, CDR1 is SGHVS and CDR2 is FQNEAQ. The CDR3 contains 15 residues. V lost 5 bases, J lost 8 bases, and 10 bases stayed unmatched. CDR3 DNA sequence: TGTGCCAGCAGCACAAGGACAGGGAAGGGGGAAAAACTGTTTTTT. Residues: CASSTRTGKGEKLFF.

The J gene is TRBJ2-3, the V gene TRBV3-1 (or the pseudogene TRBV3-2); 14 nucleotides match TRBD2. V was pared by 4 bases and J by 2 bases, with 8 bases of the junction left unmatched. This CDR3 is built from 18 residues. Germline V CDR1 and CDR2: LGHDT, YNNKEL (reference sequence). In DNA form, the CDR3 reads TGTGCCAGCAGCCGCACCGGGACTAGCGGGAGAGCCACAGATACGCAGTATTTT. Its translation: CASSRTGTSGRATDTQYF.

This rearrangement joins TRBV7-2 to TRBJ2-7, with no clear D. Trimming pared 3 bases from V and 0 bases from J, leaving 12 bases between. CDR1 is SGHTA, CDR2 FQGNSA, per germline. There are 15 residues in the CDR3. The chain's CDR3 is CASSLLGYSSYEQYF. The CDR3, as DNA: TGTGCCAGCAGCTTGCTGGGCTATAGCTCCTACGAGCAGTACTTC.

V and J are TRBV3-1 (or the pseudogene TRBV3-2) and TRBJ1-6; D is unclear. In germline, CDR1 is LGHDT, CDR2 YNNKEL (reference sequence). The CDR3 is made up of 15 amino acids. Deletions cut 2 bases from V and 7 bases from J, with 12 bases between. In DNA, the CDR3 is TGTGCCAGCAGCCAATTGTCAGGATCGAATTCACCCCTCCACTTT. Amino acids: CASSQLSGSNSPLHF.

V usage is TRBV11-3 and J usage is TRBJ1-2; 7 bases map to TRBD1. The germline CDR1 and CDR2 sequences are SGHNT and YENEEA. V shed 5 bases, J shed 4 bases, and the junction held 4 bases outside the gene matches. The CDR3 loop spans 13 amino acids. In DNA form, the CDR3 reads TGTGCCAGCAGCCGGGGGACAGCCTATGGCTACACCTTC. This codes for CASSRGTAYGYTF.

The V gene is TRBV7-8, the J gene TRBJ2-5, with 11 bases lining up with TRBD2. The germline V gene has CDR1 SGHVS and CDR2 FQNEAQ. The CDR3 is 15 residues long. Trimming at V came to 5 bases and at J to 2 bases, leaving 4 bases not matched to a gene. CDR3 loop: CASSPGLAAQETQYF. The CDR3 bases are TGTGCCAGCAGCCCGGGACTAGCGGCTCAAGAGACCCAGTACTTC.

This chain uses TRBV2 with TRBJ1-2; TRBD1 matches at 9 bases. The V segment lost 5 bases and the J segment 6 bases; nucleotides outside the gene matches: 4. Germline CDR1 reads SNHLY; CDR2 reads FYNNEI. The CDR3 totals 13 residues. The CDR3 DNA sequence: TGTGCCAGCAGTTCGGACAGGGGAGATGGCTACACCTTC. It translates to CASSSDRGDGYTF.

The gene calls are TRBV2 and TRBJ1-2, with TRBD1 matching 7 bases. V was clipped by 5 bases and J by 8 bases; unmatched bases: 17. The germline gives CDR1 SNHLY, CDR2 FYNNEI. This CDR3 spans 16 amino acids. This CDR3 is CASSTQGQQGRRGYTF. The CDR3 nucleotides are TGTGCCAGCAGTACTCAAGGCCAACAGGGGCGGAGGGGCTACACCTTC. The whole variable domain, remainder taken from reference TRBV2 and TRBJ1-2, is EPEVTQTPSHQVTQMGQEVILRCVPISNHLYFYWYRQILGQKVEFLVSFYNNEISEKSEIFDDQFSVERPDGSNFTLKIRSTKLEDSAMYFCASSTQGQQGRRGYTFGSGTRLTVV.

The V gene is TRBV11-2, the J gene TRBJ1-2, with TRBD1 matching 8 bases. Germline V gene lookup returns CDR1 SGHAT and CDR2 FQNNGV. V lost 0 bases to trimming and J lost 4 bases; unmatched junction nucleotides: 4. The CDR3 extends over 15 amino acids. The CDR3 loop is CASSLEAQGVYGYTF. The CDR3 DNA is TGTGCCAGCAGCTTAGAGGCACAGGGGGTCTATGGCTACACCTTC.

This clone was recorded a few times. This chain joins TRBV6-6 and TRBJ1-2; possibly TRBD1 for D (6 bases). CDR1 MNHNY and CDR2 SVGAGI come from the germline V gene (reference sequence). V lost 8 bases, J lost 6 bases, and 13 bases lay in between. The CDR3 runs 12 residues. This CDR3 reads CASAGAIDGYTF. The DNA of the CDR3 is TGTGCCAGCGCAGGGGCAATCGATGGCTACACCTTC.

The V and J genes are TRBV10-3 and TRBJ2-5; D is perhaps TRBD1 (5 bases). V lost 4 bases, J lost 3 bases, and 9 bases lay in between. CDR1 ENHRY and CDR2 SYGVKD come from the germline V gene. The CDR3 is 13 amino acids. For the CDR3, the DNA is TGTGCCATCAGTGTAGGGGTAGAAGAGACCCAGTACTTC. It specifies CAISVGVEETQYF.

This clone has a handful of counts. The CDR3 sequence: CASSPIVGSYQPQHF. CDR3 coding DNA: TGTGCCAGCAGCCCTATCGTCGGCTCATATCAGCCCCAGCATTTT. This chain links TRBV7-2 with TRBJ1-5; D is undetermined. The CDR3 totals 15 residues. Per germline, CDR1 SGHTA and CDR2 FQGNSA. Trimming pared 5 bases from V and 5 bases from J, leaving 16 bases between.

V usage is TRBV6-1 and J usage is TRBJ2-7; possible D gene TRBD1, 5 bases. With 2 bases removed from V and 4 bases from J, the gap between germline ends came to 12 bases. Germline CDR1 is MNHNS and CDR2 is SASEGT. The length of the CDR3 is 14 residues. The CDR3: CASSEISQGYEQYF. CDR3 in DNA: TGTGCCAGCAGTGAAATTTCCCAGGGATACGAGCAGTACTTC.

This chain joins TRBV6-5 and TRBJ1-2; 7 bases are a match to TRBD1. V shed 2 bases and J 8 bases; nucleotides not matched to a gene: 5. The CDR3 spans 13 residues. Germline V gene data show CDR1 as MNHEY and CDR2 as SVGAGI. Here the CDR3 reads CASSYAGGLGYTF. CDR3 bases: TGTGCCAGCAGTTACGCAGGGGGTCTCGGCTACACCTTC.

The chain couples TRBV6-5 to TRBJ2-7; unclear D gene. Trimming shortened V by 4 bases and J by 1 base, and 14 bases separated the two germline ends. Germline V gene sequence: CDR1 MNHEY, CDR2 SVGAGI. The CDR3 has 15 amino acids. CDR3 protein: CASSSPQGRSYEQYF. The CDR3 DNA follows: TGTGCCAGCAGTTCCCCACAAGGCCGATCCTACGAGCAGTACTTC.